This entry describes one T cell receptor beta chain. Using its own MiXCR run on the 5' RACE reads, TCRdb lists one record per CDR3 protein. The sample contains 200,000 to 250,000 distinct CDR3 sequences, approximately 3.3% of which appear only once. This entry comes from a study of T cells after yellow fever vaccination. Looking at the study overall: Fractions of low cell number were prepared using SMART-Seq v4 Ultra Low Input.

V lost 0 bases to trimming and J lost 9 bases, with 15 bases between them. The length of the CDR3 is 15 residues. CDR1 is LNHNV and CDR2 is YYDKDF in the germline V gene (reference sequence). The sequencing here drew on CD4+ T cells sorted from PBMCs, taken 10 days after the yellow fever booster vaccination. The sequence was obtained from a young man who received the YFV17D yellow fever vaccine. This rearrangement joins TRBV15 to TRBJ2-1; no firm D call. The CDR3 loop is CATSRDSRGDIEQFF. The CDR3 DNA reads TGTGCCACCAGCAGAGATTCCCGAGGCGACATTGAGCAGTTCTTC.